This T cell receptor (beta chain) was found in a study of human T cells and chemical hapten exposure (dated by TCRdb to 2020 to 2023). Study-wide context: Libraries were pooled for sequencing, and per-sample TCR yields varied mainly because of small differences in library volumes within the pool. This study followed changes in the peripheral blood TCR repertoire in vivo during primary and secondary sensitization of alopecia patients to the hapten diphenylcyclopropenone (DPC).

During library preparation, unique molecular identifiers were attached to individual cDNA molecules so that TCRs could be counted quantitatively and reproducibly. Both TCR alpha and TCR beta chains were sequenced from each blood RNA sample. Processing in the source paper ran as follows. The median number of TCRs per sample was over 85,000, ranging from about 20,000 to 750,000. V, J and CDR3 annotation of the TCR reads was performed with the Decombinator software suite. Every sample was subsampled to the same number of TCRs (28,000) for the PS versus PT1 abundance plots. Expanded TCRs were defined as absent before sensitization and observed at least eight times at the 2-week time point. The public reads were reprocessed in TCRdb via fastp at Q25 and MiXCR, keeping in-frame beta chains. When rows share a CDR3 protein, they turn into one entry using the most common DNA and genes. It is TCRdb's table, rather than the study itself, that gives the V and J calls and clone size. The sample includes roughly 120,000 distinct CDR3 sequences, with about 8.9% observed a single time. 1.2% to 1.5% of the sample goes to the ten largest clones.

Total RNA was extracted from unfractionated whole blood that had been collected in Tempus Blood RNA tubes. Five or six healthy volunteers served as TCR sequencing controls and were bled at day 0, 2 weeks and 6 weeks. Findings and caveats that apply to the study as a whole: After repeated subsampling, the strength of the expansion versus patch-test correlation and the threshold at which it became significant changed. DPC sensitization did not change how many TCRs were above 1 in 1000 frequency, and no evidence was found of alterations in global repertoire structure.

On this clonotype: The antigen this receptor binds is unknown. Nothing much larger sits one base from this clone, and base qualities are not available.

Sequencing used whole blood. The TCR originated in a human donor in good health. Some clones in this sample may be carry-over from other donors' samples. Donor details come from another sample of the same person, matched by shared clones.

The nucleotides read TGTGCCAGCAGTTTGTCTAGCGGGAGCTACGAGCAGTACTTC. Translated, it gives CASSLSSGSYEQYF. The rearrangement combines TRBV6-6 with TRBJ2-7, and 10 bases in between align with TRBD2. The germline V gene (reference sequence) sets CDR1 to MNHNY and CDR2 to SVGAGI. V is pruned by 4 bases and J by 3 bases, leaving 3 bases of the junction without a gene match. Including cysteine and phenylalanine, the CDR3 has 14 amino acids. Only the CDR3 DNA is retained, 42 bases long and in frame from the first base.